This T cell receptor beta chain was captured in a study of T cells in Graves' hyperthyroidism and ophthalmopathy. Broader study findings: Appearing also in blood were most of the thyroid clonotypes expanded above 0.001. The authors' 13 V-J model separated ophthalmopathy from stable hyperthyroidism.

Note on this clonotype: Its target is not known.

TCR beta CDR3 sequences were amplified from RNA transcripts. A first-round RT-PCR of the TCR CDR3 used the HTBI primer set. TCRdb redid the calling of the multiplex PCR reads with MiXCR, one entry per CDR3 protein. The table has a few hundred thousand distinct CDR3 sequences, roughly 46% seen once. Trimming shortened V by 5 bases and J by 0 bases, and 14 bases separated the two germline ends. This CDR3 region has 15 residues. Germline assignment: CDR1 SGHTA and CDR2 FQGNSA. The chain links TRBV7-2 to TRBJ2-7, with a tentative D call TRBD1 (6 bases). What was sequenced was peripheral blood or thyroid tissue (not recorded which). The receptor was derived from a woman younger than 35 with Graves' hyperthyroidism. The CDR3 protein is CASSPTGPSSYEQYF. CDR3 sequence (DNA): TGTGCCAGCAGCCCAACAGGGCCCAGCTCCTACGAGCAGTACTTC.